This TCR beta chain was identified during a study of beta chain features in type 1 diabetes. In the study overall: Across every sample, 107,917,701 sorted cells were examined in total. Study outcomes and limitations: Across all four CD4+ subsets, people with type 1 diabetes showed modestly shorter TCRB CDR3s. The VDJ junctions of type 1 diabetes patients carried fewer insertions and more deletions.

This CDR3 comprises 13 residues. The V gene end was trimmed by 5 bases and the J gene end by 5 bases; junction bases not matched to a gene: 3. The germline gives CDR1 SNHLY, CDR2 FYNNEI. Via the markers CD45RO/CCR7/CD25/CD127/CD95/CD27, stem cell-like memory, regulatory, central memory and naive CD4+ cells were sorted. Reverse transcribing all isolated RNA meant expressed TCRB transcripts were sequenced. An average of approximately 3.6 million reads was obtained for naive, central memory and regulatory T cell samples. Assay: immunoSEQ multiplex PCR; the TCRdb copy retains only in-frame clones and omits some. The sample yields 330,000 or so clones, over 10% seen once. This clone was observed a handful of times. What it binds is unknown.

This clonotype was obtained from a woman younger than 30 with type 1 diabetes. The chain links TRBV2 to TRBJ2-1; 7 bases match TRBD1. The sequenced sample consisted of naive CD4+ T cells from blood. In DNA form, the CDR3 reads TGTGCCAGCAGTATACAGGGGAACAATGAGCAGTTCTTC. Amino acids: CASSIQGNNEQFF.